What follows are 3 T cell receptor beta chains derived from one specimen sequenced in a study of T-cell reconstitution after alpha-beta-depleted transplantation in children. It was with unique molecular identifiers that the TCRbeta library was prepared. TCRdb processed the PCR reads anew with MiXCR; each CDR3 protein has one entry. The table records about 610,000 distinct CDR3 sequences, about 10% of them present only once. Material: PBMCs from the stem cell graft donor, obtained from the stem cell graft. These receptors came from a human donor who donated a stem cell graft to a child with acute myeloid leukemia.

This clonotype was seen more than once but under ten times. This chain uses TRBV6-1 with TRBJ2-6; no clear D gene. Germline lookup yields CDR1 MNHNS and CDR2 SASEGT. Trimming left V 6 bases short and J 0 bases short, with 12 bases between. The length of the CDR3 is 16 residues. Written as DNA, the CDR3 is TGTGCCAGCAGCTCCTTGGTCCTCTCTGGGGCCAACGTCCTGACTTTC. This translates into CASSSLVLSGANVLTF.

The table lists this clonotype with many counts. CDR3: CASSYATGTSVPRDTQYF. DNA for the CDR3: TGTGCCAGCAGTTACGCCACCGGGACTAGCGTTCCTAGAGATACGCAGTATTTT. V is TRBV6-5 and J is TRBJ2-3; TRBD2 matches 10 bases. Trimming removed 2 bases from V and 5 bases from J; junction bases left unmatched: 13. Germline values: CDR1 MNHEY, CDR2 SVGAGI. This CDR3 has 18 residues.

This clonotype has more than one count but fewer than ten. This chain links TRBV29-1 with TRBJ1-3; D is ambiguous. Germline V gives CDR1 SQVTM, CDR2 ANQGSEA. V was shortened by 4 bases and J by 0 bases, with 7 bases between the two germline ends. This CDR3 has 13 amino acids. This chain's CDR3 is CSVGSASGNTIYF. DNA of the CDR3: TGCAGCGTTGGGTCAGCCTCTGGAAACACCATATATTTT.